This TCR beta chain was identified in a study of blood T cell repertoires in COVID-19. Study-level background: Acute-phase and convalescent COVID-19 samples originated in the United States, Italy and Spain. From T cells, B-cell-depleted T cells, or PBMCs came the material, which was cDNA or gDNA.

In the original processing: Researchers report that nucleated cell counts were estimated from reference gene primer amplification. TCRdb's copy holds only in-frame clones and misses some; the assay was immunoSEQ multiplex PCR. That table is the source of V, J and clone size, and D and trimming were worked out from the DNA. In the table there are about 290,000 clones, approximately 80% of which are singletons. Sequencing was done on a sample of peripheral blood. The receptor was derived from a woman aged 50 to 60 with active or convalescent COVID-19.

CDR3 amino acids: CASSRDRDTDTQYF. The CDR3 DNA follows: TGTGCCAGCAGCCGGGACAGGGACACAGATACGCAGTATTTT. This chain joins TRBV11-3 and TRBJ2-3; 9 nucleotides agree with TRBD1. V lost 5 bases, J lost 2 bases, and 2 bases stayed unmatched. CDR3 length equals 14 residues. Germline lookup yields CDR1 SGHNT and CDR2 YENEEA.